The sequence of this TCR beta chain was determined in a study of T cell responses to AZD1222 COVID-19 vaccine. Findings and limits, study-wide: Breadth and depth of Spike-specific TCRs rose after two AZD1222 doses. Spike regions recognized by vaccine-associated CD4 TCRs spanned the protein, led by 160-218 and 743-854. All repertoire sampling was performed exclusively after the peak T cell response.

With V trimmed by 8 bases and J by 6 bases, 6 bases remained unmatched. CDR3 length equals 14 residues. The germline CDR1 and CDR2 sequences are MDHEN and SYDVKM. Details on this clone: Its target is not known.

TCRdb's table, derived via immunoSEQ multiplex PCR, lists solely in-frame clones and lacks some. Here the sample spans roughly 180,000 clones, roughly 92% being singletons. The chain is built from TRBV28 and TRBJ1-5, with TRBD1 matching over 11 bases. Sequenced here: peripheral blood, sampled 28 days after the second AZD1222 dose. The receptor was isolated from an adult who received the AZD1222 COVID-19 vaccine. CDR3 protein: CASAWTGGVQPQHF. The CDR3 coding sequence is TGTGCCAGCGCTTGGACAGGGGGCGTTCAGCCCCAGCATTTT.